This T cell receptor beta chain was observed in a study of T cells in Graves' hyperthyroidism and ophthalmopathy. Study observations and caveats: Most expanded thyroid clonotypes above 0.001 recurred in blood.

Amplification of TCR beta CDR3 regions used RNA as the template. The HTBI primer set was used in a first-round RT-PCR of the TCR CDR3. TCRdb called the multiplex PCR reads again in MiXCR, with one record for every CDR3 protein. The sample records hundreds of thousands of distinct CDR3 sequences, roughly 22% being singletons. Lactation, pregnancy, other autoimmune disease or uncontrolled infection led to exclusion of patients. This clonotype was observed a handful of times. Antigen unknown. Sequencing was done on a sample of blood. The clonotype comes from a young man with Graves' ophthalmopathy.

The CDR3 loop reads CASSLVLGVVDTQYF. The CDR3 DNA reads as TGTGCCAGCAGCTTAGTGCTGGGAGTGGTAGATACGCAGTATTTT. The chain joins TRBV11-2 to TRBJ2-3, with TRBD2 as a possible D gene (5 bases). In germline, CDR1 is SGHAT, CDR2 FQNNGV. The germline V and J ends were trimmed by 1 base and 5 bases, with 13 bases remaining between them. The CDR3 is 15 residues long.